Shown below are 29 T cell receptor beta chains from a single sample sequenced in a study of radiotherapy plus CTLA-4 blockade in lung cancer. The data were produced by immunoSEQ multiplex PCR, yet TCRdb's version contains in-frame clones alone and is incomplete. The repertoire has around 110,000 clones, 85% to 90% of them found once; the top ten carry more than 6.5%. The material was peripheral blood, obtained from a patient treated with radiotherapy plus ipilimumab. The receptors derive from a human donor with non-small cell lung cancer that progressed on radiotherapy plus ipilimumab.

V is TRBV4-2 and J is TRBJ1-2, with D unresolved. Germline-derived CDR1 and CDR2 are LGHNA and YNFKEQ. Trimming cost V 1 base and J 0 bases, with 12 bases left between them. The CDR3 extends over 16 amino acids. DNA of the CDR3: TGTGCCAGCAGCCAAGGGGGTAACGGAGCTAACTATGGCTACACCTTC. Its translation: CASSQGGNGANYGYTF.

The rearrangement links TRBV29-1 to TRBJ1-1; D not resolved. This CDR3 comprises 13 residues. V lost 7 bases and J lost 0, with 12 bases in between. Germline CDR1 reads SQVTM; CDR2 reads ANQGSEA. The CDR3 here is CSAMRAVNTEAFF. In DNA form, the CDR3 reads TGCAGCGCTATGAGGGCGGTGAACACTGAAGCTTTCTTT.

The chain is built from TRBV10-3 and TRBJ2-7; D is possibly TRBD2 (5 bases). There are 14 residues in the CDR3. The germline V gene has CDR1 ENHRY and CDR2 SYGVKD. V shed 6 bases and J shed 0 bases, with 12 bases lying between them. CDR3 sequence: CAIRGTGSSYEQYF. CDR3 sequence (DNA): TGTGCCATCAGGGGAACTGGGAGCTCCTACGAGCAGTACTTC.

The V call is TRBV5-1, the J call TRBJ1-2; perhaps TRBD1 as D (6 bases). This CDR3 spans 14 amino acids. The germline V gene encodes CDR1 SGHRS and CDR2 YFSETQ. The V gene lost 4 bases and the J gene lost 3 bases, with 13 bases spanning the gap. The CDR3 reads CASSMGQRYYGYTF. The CDR3 nucleotides read TGCGCCAGCAGCATGGGACAACGATACTATGGCTACACCTTC. Using reference TRBV5-1 and TRBJ1-2 for the parts outside the CDR3, the full variable domain is KAGVTQTPRYLIKTRGQQVTLSCSPISGHRSVSWYQQTPGQGLQFLFEYFSETQRNKGNFPGRFSGRQFSNSRSEMNVSTLELGDSALYLCASSMGQRYYGYTFGSGTRLTVV.

The J gene is TRBJ2-2, the V gene TRBV2; 9 bases fit TRBD1. V was clipped by 9 bases and J by 6 bases; unmatched bases: 8. CDR1 and CDR2 (germline): SNHLY, FYNNEI. This CDR3 comprises 14 residues. The CDR3 coding sequence is TGTGCCAGTCGGGACAGGGTTTCTGCCGGGGAGCTGTTTTTT. Translation: CASRDRVSAGELFF.

The gene calls are TRBV27 and TRBJ2-1, with D possibly being TRBD2 (5 bases). Trimming took off 9 bases at V and 7 bases at J, with 16 bases between the two ends. This CDR3 spans 13 amino acids. Germline assignment: CDR1 MNHEY and CDR2 SMNVEV (reference sequence). CDR3 sequence: CASRGGRGNEQFF. CDR3 in DNA: TGTGCCAGTCGAGGAGGTCGTGGGAATGAGCAGTTCTTC.

The CDR3 coding sequence is TGTGCCAGCAGCTTAGTCGCAGGGGTTGGCGAGCAGTACTTC. It codes for CASSLVAGVGEQYF. V is TRBV5-4 and J is TRBJ2-7; D may be TRBD1 (6 bases). Germline V gene data show CDR1 as SGHNT and CDR2 as YYREEE (reference sequence). Trimming shortened V by 2 bases and J by 6 bases, and 15 bases separated the two germline ends. The length of the CDR3 is 14 residues.

V gene TRBV7-2 combines with J gene TRBJ2-3; TRBD1 matches 8 bases. Germline V lookup: CDR1 SGHTA, CDR2 FQGNSA. The V and J ends lost 2 bases and 2 bases, in that order; junction bases with no gene match: 3. This CDR3 is built from 15 residues. The CDR3: CASSLMGQVTDTQYF. CDR3 coding DNA: TGTGCCAGCAGCTTAATGGGACAGGTCACAGATACGCAGTATTTT.

This chain uses TRBV30 with TRBJ2-7; D is uncertain. This CDR3 contains 13 residues. CDR1 is GTSNPN and CDR2 is SVGIG in the germline V gene (reference sequence). The V and J ends lost 0 bases and 6 bases respectively, with 12 bases between them. CDR3 protein: CAWSVGSPSEQYF. The DNA for the CDR3 is TGTGCCTGGAGTGTAGGCTCCCCATCCGAGCAGTACTTC.

The genes are TRBV19 and TRBJ2-3; weak D call: TRBD1 (6 bases). V was trimmed by 3 bases and J by 4 bases, leaving 14 bases between them. Germline CDR1 is LNHDA and CDR2 is SQIVND (reference sequence). The CDR3 extends over 15 amino acids. CDR3 nucleotide sequence: TGTGCCAGTAGTATCTCAGGGGAACGGGCAGATACGCAGTATTTT. Amino acid sequence: CASSISGERADTQYF.

This chain links TRBV6-6 with TRBJ2-1; 7 bases agree with TRBD2. Germline V gene data show CDR1 as MNHNY and CDR2 as SVGAGI (reference sequence). With 11 bases clipped from V and 6 bases from J, the junction kept 16 bases outside the gene matches. The CDR3 length is 15 residues. This CDR3 reads CACYLTSGKINEQFF. The CDR3 DNA follows: TGTGCCTGCTATTTGACCAGCGGGAAGATCAATGAGCAGTTCTTC.

This chain joins TRBV28 and TRBJ1-5; TRBD1 might be the D (5 bases). V was cut by 6 bases and J by 6 bases, with 18 bases left in between. The CDR3 length is 15 residues. Germline values: CDR1 MDHEN, CDR2 SYDVKM. In DNA form, the CDR3 reads TGTGCCAGCAGGACGAGCGAGGGGCAGGTTCAGCCCCAGCATTTT. Translating gives CASRTSEGQVQPQHF.

J is TRBJ2-7 and V is TRBV15; no clear D. CDR3 length equals 12 residues. The germline gives CDR1 LNHNV, CDR2 YYDKDF (reference sequence). The V end was cut by 1 base, the J end by 3 bases, with 4 bases between. The CDR3 region is CATSRGVYEQYF. For the CDR3, the DNA is TGTGCCACCAGCAGAGGAGTCTACGAGCAGTACTTC.

The V call is TRBV14, the J call TRBJ2-5; D call uncertain. Near its end, the DNA agrees better with TRBJ2-7, so the J call may be wrong. The CDR3 is 13 amino acids. Germline assignment: CDR1 SGHDN and CDR2 FVKESK. CDR3 coding DNA: TGTGCCAGCAGCCAAGTCGGGCCTCTCGAGCAGTACTTC. Translation: CASSQVGPLEQYF.

This sequence joins TRBV18 and TRBJ2-1; 7 positions match TRBD2. The V gene end was trimmed by 1 base and the J gene end by 1 base; junction bases not matched to a gene: 1. Germline assignment: CDR1 KGHSH and CDR2 LQKENI. The CDR3 length is 15 residues. The CDR3: CASSPQRGSYNEQFF. CDR3 nucleotides: TGTGCCAGCTCACCACAGCGGGGATCCTACAATGAGCAGTTCTTC. The full variable domain, its missing parts supplied by reference TRBV18 and TRBJ2-1, is NAGVMQNPRHLVRRRGQEARLRCSPMKGHSHVYWYRQLPEEGLKFMVYLQKENIIDESGMPKERFSAEFPKEGPSILRIQQVVRGDSAAYFCASSPQRGSYNEQFFGPGTRLTVL.

This sequence joins TRBV4-1 and TRBJ2-1; 12 bases agree with TRBD2. CDR1 is MGHRA and CDR2 is YSYEKL in the germline V gene. The ends lost 0 bases at V and 6 bases at J; junction bases unmatched: 3. The CDR3 has 16 amino acids. The CDR3 region is CASSQDPSGRGNEQFF. The CDR3 region has the DNA TGCGCCAGCAGCCAAGATCCTAGCGGGAGGGGCAATGAGCAGTTCTTC.

This chain connects TRBV30 to TRBJ1-2; D is possibly TRBD1 (5 bases). Germline loops: CDR1 GTSNPN, CDR2 SVGIG (reference sequence). CDR3 size: 13 residues. Trimming removed 5 bases at V and 8 bases at J, with 18 bases between. CDR3 bases: TGTGCCTGGGGGGCGGCCTCGGCGGGAGGCTACACCTTC. Translating it yields CAWGAASAGGYTF. The variable domain in full, with the rest retrieved from reference TRBV30 and TRBJ1-2, is SQTIHQWPATLVQPVGSPLSLECTVEGTSNPNLYWYRQAAGRGLQLLFYSVGIGQISSEVPQNLSASRPQDRQFILSSKKLLLSDSGFYLCAWGAASAGGYTFGSGTRLTVV.

The chain couples TRBV5-4 to TRBJ1-6; the D gene is possibly TRBD1 (6 bases). Trimming shortened V by 4 bases and J by 8 bases, and 13 bases separated the two germline ends. Germline values: CDR1 SGHNT, CDR2 YYREEE (reference sequence). The CDR3 sequence is 14 residues long. CDR3 DNA sequence: TGTGCCAGCAGCCAAGGGCACAGGGATTCACCCCTCCACTTT. Its protein product is CASSQGHRDSPLHF.

The chain combines TRBV27 with TRBJ1-2; possible D gene TRBD1, 5 bases. CDR3 length equals 12 residues. Germline CDR1 reads MNHEY; CDR2 reads SMNVEV (reference sequence). V lost 7 bases and J lost 4, with 10 bases in between. The CDR3 is CASKGASYGYTF. The CDR3 nucleotides read TGTGCCAGCAAAGGGGCAAGCTATGGCTACACCTTC.

The chain uses TRBV2 and TRBJ2-4; TRBD2 matches at 7 bases. V was pared by 4 bases and J by 0 bases, with 9 bases of the junction left unmatched. The CDR3 runs to 17 residues. CDR1 and CDR2 from the germline V gene are SNHLY and FYNNEI. CDR3: CASSARWGGIAKNIQYF. The CDR3 nucleotides read TGTGCCAGCAGTGCAAGGTGGGGGGGAATAGCCAAAAACATTCAGTACTTC.

V and J are TRBV5-8 and TRBJ2-3; D ambiguous. From germline, CDR1 is SGHTS and CDR2 YDEGEE. The CDR3 is 13 residues long. V shed 6 bases and J shed 1 base, with 9 bases lying between them. The CDR3, as DNA: TGTGCCAGCAACAAGTGGGGCACAGATACGCAGTATTTT. Amino acids: CASNKWGTDTQYF.

V is TRBV6-5 and J is TRBJ1-1, with D maybe TRBD1 (6 bases). The CDR3 loop spans 14 amino acids. Trimming took off 10 bases at V and 2 bases at J, with 17 bases between the two ends. CDR1 and CDR2 (germline): MNHEY, SVGAGI. CDR3: CATRDTGLNTEAFF. As DNA, the CDR3 is TGTGCCACCAGGGATACAGGGCTTAACACTGAAGCTTTCTTT.

As DNA, the CDR3 is TGCAGTGCTAGAGGCGGGAATGAGCAGTACTTC. Amino acids: CSARGGNEQYF. V gene TRBV20-1 combines with J gene TRBJ2-7, with a tentative D call TRBD2 (6 bases). V dropped 1 base and J dropped 7 bases, with 8 bases sitting between them. Germline V gene lookup returns CDR1 DFQATT and CDR2 SNEGSKA (reference sequence). The CDR3 sequence is 11 residues long.

This clone was detected only a few times. The J gene is TRBJ1-3, the V gene TRBV5-1; 8 positions agree with TRBD1. With V trimmed by 3 bases and J by 1 base, 9 bases remained unmatched. CDR3 size: 17 residues. Germline CDR1 SGHRS, CDR2 YFSETQ. CDR3 sequence: CASSSLGTGASGNTIYF. In nucleotides, the CDR3 is TGCGCCAGCAGCTCCCTTGGGACAGGAGCGTCTGGAAACACCATATATTTT. The variable domain in full, with the rest retrieved from reference TRBV5-1 and TRBJ1-3, is KAGVTQTPRYLIKTRGQQVTLSCSPISGHRSVSWYQQTPGQGLQFLFEYFSETQRNKGNFPGRFSGRQFSNSRSEMNVSTLELGDSALYLCASSSLGTGASGNTIYFGEGSWLTVV.

J is TRBJ1-1 and V is TRBV7-9; D is unresolved. This CDR3 has 15 residues. V was pared by 5 bases and J by 0 bases, with 13 bases between. CDR1 is SEHNR, CDR2 FQNEAQ, per germline (reference sequence). Here the CDR3 DNA reads TGTGCCAGCAGCCCTCCGCCCAACGTGAACACTGAAGCTTTCTTT. This translates into CASSPPPNVNTEAFF. The full variable domain, in which reference TRBV7-9 and TRBJ1-1 provide the parts outside the CDR3, is DTGVSQNPRHKITKRGQNVTFRCDPISEHNRLYWYRQTLGQGPEFLTYFQNEAQLEKSRLLSDRFSAERPKGSFSTLEIQRTEQGDSAMYLCASSPPPNVNTEAFFGQGTRLTVV.

V and J are TRBV5-1 and TRBJ1-2; D possibly corresponds to TRBD1 (5 bases). This CDR3 region has 13 residues. CDR1 and CDR2 (germline): SGHRS, YFSETQ. The V end lost 1 base, the J end lost 8 bases, and 12 bases lay between the germline ends. The CDR3 sequence: CASSLTLQAGYTF. The CDR3 coding sequence is TGCGCCAGCAGCTTGACGTTACAGGCAGGCTACACCTTC.

The CDR3 sequence: CAISEKGQGTYEQYF. The DNA of the CDR3 is TGTGCCATCAGCGAAAAGGGACAGGGGACATACGAGCAGTACTTC. The chain employs TRBV10-3 and TRBJ2-7; 10 nucleotides line up with TRBD1. Germline values: CDR1 ENHRY, CDR2 SYGVKD. V was clipped by 6 bases and J by 4 bases; unmatched bases: 9. The CDR3 consists of 15 residues.

The chain uses TRBV19 and TRBJ1-2; D possibly corresponds to TRBD1 (5 bases). This CDR3 spans 15 amino acids. Trimming removed 7 bases from V and 2 bases from J, with 17 bases in between. Germline CDR1 and CDR2: LNHDA and SQIVND (reference sequence). The CDR3 loop is CASTPRRAGNYGYTF. The DNA of the CDR3 is TGTGCCAGTACCCCCCGGAGGGCAGGGAACTATGGCTACACCTTC.

V is TRBV9 and J is TRBJ1-1; D remains ambiguous. The V and J ends lost 0 bases and 4 bases respectively, with 13 bases between them. This CDR3 comprises 15 residues. Germline CDR1 and CDR2: SGDLS and YYNGEE. The DNA of the CDR3 is TGTGCCAGCAGCGTAGGTCCGGGGTTGGTCACTGAAGCTTTCTTT. Translation: CASSVGPGLVTEAFF.